The next 14 T cell receptor beta chains were all read from a single sample in a study of blood T cell repertoires in COVID-19. TCRdb's table, derived via immunoSEQ multiplex PCR, lists solely in-frame clones and lacks some. Of fewer than 500,000 clones in the sample, 75% to 90% were seen once. Sequencing was done on a sample of peripheral blood. The origin of the receptors is a woman younger than 45 with acute or convalescent COVID-19.

This clone was counted a few times. The J gene is TRBJ1-6, the V gene TRBV19; D remains ambiguous. Trimming pared 3 bases from V and 9 bases from J, leaving 15 bases between. There are 15 residues in the CDR3. CDR1 LNHDA and CDR2 SQIVND come from the germline V gene (reference sequence). CDR3 coding DNA: TGTGCCAGTAGTATCCGACACGATTCACTTTCACCCCTCCACTTT. As protein: CASSIRHDSLSPLHF.

The CDR3 DNA sequence: TGTGCCTGGAGTGTGAGGACTAGCGGGGGCACCCAGTACTTC. Translated: CAWSVRTSGGTQYF. V usage is TRBV30 and J usage is TRBJ2-5; 13 bases map to TRBD2. Trimming removed 0 bases from V and 8 bases from J; junction bases left unmatched: 3. The CDR3 extends over 14 amino acids. Germline V CDR1 and CDR2: GTSNPN, SVGIG (reference sequence).

The V and J genes are TRBV4-2 and TRBJ2-3; 11 bases are shared with TRBD2. CDR1 is LGHNA and CDR2 is YNFKEQ in the germline V gene. CDR3 length: 16 residues. After removal of 1 base from V and 4 bases from J, the junction contained 4 bases not matched to a gene. CDR3 sequence (DNA): TGTGCCAGCAGCCAAGGACTAGCGGGGATCGCAGATACGCAGTATTTT. Protein: CASSQGLAGIADTQYF.

This sequence joins TRBV7-6 and TRBJ2-7; D call uncertain. The CDR3 contains 12 residues. V lost 6 bases and J 5 bases, leaving 11 bases between the germline ends. In germline, CDR1 is SGHVS, CDR2 FNYEAQ. This CDR3 reads CASSAESHEQYF. CDR3 sequence (DNA): TGTGCCAGCAGTGCGGAGTCCCACGAGCAGTACTTC.

The J gene is TRBJ1-1, the V gene TRBV2; D gene uncertain. The germline V gene encodes CDR1 SNHLY and CDR2 FYNNEI. V lost 5 bases to trimming and J lost 4 bases, with 11 bases between them. The CDR3 sequence is 13 residues long. CDR3 sequence: CASSLGISTEAFF. CDR3 coding DNA: TGTGCCAGCAGTCTTGGCATCAGCACTGAAGCTTTCTTT.

The gene calls are TRBV5-6 and TRBJ2-7; D is uncertain. The germline CDR1 and CDR2 sequences are SGHDT and YYEEEE. V lost 4 bases and J lost 0, with 11 bases in between. This CDR3 spans 14 amino acids. The CDR3: CASSVRLTSYEQYF. Here the CDR3 DNA reads TGTGCCAGCAGCGTCAGACTCACCTCCTACGAGCAGTACTTC.

CDR3 nucleotide sequence: TGTGCCAGCAGCCCTGGGCTAGCGGGGGGCCGCGGCACAGATACGCAGTATTTT. Protein product: CASSPGLAGGRGTDTQYF. The chain employs TRBV7-6 and TRBJ2-3, with 11 bases lining up with TRBD2. The CDR3 length is 18 residues. The V gene's germline CDR1 is SGHVS and CDR2 FNYEAQ. V lost 5 bases, J lost 1 base, and 11 bases stayed unmatched.

This rearrangement joins TRBV19 to TRBJ2-1; D gene uncertain. The CDR3 extends over 11 amino acids. Germline lookup yields CDR1 LNHDA and CDR2 SQIVND (reference sequence). V lost 5 bases and J 6 bases, leaving 5 bases between the germline ends. In nucleotides, the CDR3 is TGTGCCAGTAGTCTTCTCAATGAGCAGTTCTTC. Translation: CASSLLNEQFF.

Only a few counts were recorded for this clone. The chain recombines TRBV6-6 with TRBJ1-2, with 7 nucleotides matching TRBD1. Trimming at V came to 6 bases and at J to 8 bases, leaving 6 bases not matched to a gene. CDR1 is MNHNY and CDR2 is SVGAGI in the germline V gene (reference sequence). This CDR3 spans 12 amino acids. For the CDR3, the DNA is TGTGCCAGCAGAGGGGGCCTACGAGGCTACACCTTC. It codes for CASRGGLRGYTF.

The chain combines TRBV5-6 with TRBJ2-5; tentative D call: TRBD2 (5 bases). V was cut by 4 bases and J by 5 bases, with 15 bases left in between. The CDR3 runs 14 residues. The germline CDR1 and CDR2 sequences are SGHDT and YYEEEE. Here the CDR3 DNA reads TGTGCCAGCAGCCCGAGCGGACGCAGGGAGACCCAGTACTTC. Protein: CASSPSGRRETQYF.

The chain links TRBV5-5 to TRBJ2-7; unclear D gene. Germline CDR1 SGHKS, CDR2 YYEKEE (reference sequence). The germline V and J ends were trimmed by 0 bases and 0 bases, with 10 bases remaining between them. The CDR3 runs to 15 residues. The CDR3 is CASSLVTELSYEQYF. CDR3 sequence (DNA): TGTGCCAGCAGCTTGGTAACCGAACTCTCCTACGAGCAGTACTTC. Together with reference TRBV5-5 and TRBJ2-7, the CDR3 gives the full variable domain: DAGVTQSPTHLIKTRGQQVTLRCSPISGHKSVSWYQQVLGQGPQFIFQYYEKEERGRGNFPDRFSARQFPNYSSELNVNALLLGDSALYLCASSLVTELSYEQYFGPGTRLTVT.

The rearrangement uses TRBV23-1 and TRBJ1-3, with no clear D. TRBV23-1 is recorded as an ORF, its role being uncertain. This CDR3 comprises 15 residues. V gave up 0 bases and J gave up 2 bases, with 8 bases separating them. CDR3: CASSQSSCPGNTIYF. The DNA for the CDR3 is TGCGCCAGCAGTCAATCTTCGTGTCCTGGAAACACCATATATTTT.

V gene TRBV2 combines with J gene TRBJ1-2; a possible D gene is TRBD1 (6 bases). Trimming shortened V by 6 bases and J by 2 bases, and 13 bases separated the two germline ends. The CDR3 loop spans 14 amino acids. Germline values: CDR1 SNHLY, CDR2 FYNNEI. The CDR3 region has the DNA TGTGCCAGCAGATCCGAGACAGGCAACTATGGCTACACCTTC. This codes for CASRSETGNYGYTF.

The sample holds one count of this clone. The chain uses TRBV7-2 and TRBJ2-3, with 12 positions matching TRBD1. The CDR3 length is 17 residues. V was pared by 5 bases and J by 6 bases, with 12 bases of the junction left unmatched. Per the germline V gene, CDR1 is SGHTA and CDR2 is FQGNSA. CDR3 DNA sequence: TGTGCCAGCAGCCTAGGACCGGGACAGGGGGCTTTGGATACGCAGTATTTT. Translating gives CASSLGPGQGALDTQYF.